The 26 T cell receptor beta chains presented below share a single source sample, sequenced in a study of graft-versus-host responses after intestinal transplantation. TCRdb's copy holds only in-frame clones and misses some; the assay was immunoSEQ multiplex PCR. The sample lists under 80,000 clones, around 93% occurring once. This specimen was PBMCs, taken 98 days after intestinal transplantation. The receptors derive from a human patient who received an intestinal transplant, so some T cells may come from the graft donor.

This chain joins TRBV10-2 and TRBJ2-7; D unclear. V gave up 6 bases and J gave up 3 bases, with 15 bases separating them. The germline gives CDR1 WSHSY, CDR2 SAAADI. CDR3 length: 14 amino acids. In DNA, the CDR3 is TGCGCCAGCAGGGATCTACAGCTTAGCTACGAGCAGTACTTC. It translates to CASRDLQLSYEQYF.

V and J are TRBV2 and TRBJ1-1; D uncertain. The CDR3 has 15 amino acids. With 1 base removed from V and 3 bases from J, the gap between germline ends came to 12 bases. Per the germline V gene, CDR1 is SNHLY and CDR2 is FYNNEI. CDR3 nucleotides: TGTGCCAGCAGTGAAGGGCGGACGTTGGACACTGAAGCTTTCTTT. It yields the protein CASSEGRTLDTEAFF.

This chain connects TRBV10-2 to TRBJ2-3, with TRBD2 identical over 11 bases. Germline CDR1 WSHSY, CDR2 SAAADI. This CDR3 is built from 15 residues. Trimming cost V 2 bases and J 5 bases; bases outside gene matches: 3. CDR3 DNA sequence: TGCGCCAGCAGTGAGCTAGCGGGGGGTATAGATACGCAGTATTTT. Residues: CASSELAGGIDTQYF.

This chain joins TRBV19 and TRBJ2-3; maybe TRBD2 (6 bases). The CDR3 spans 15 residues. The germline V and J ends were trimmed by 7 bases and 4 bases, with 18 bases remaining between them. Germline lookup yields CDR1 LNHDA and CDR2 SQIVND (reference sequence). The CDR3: CASMGGGVPPDTQYF. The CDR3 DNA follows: TGTGCCAGTATGGGGGGTGGGGTCCCCCCAGATACGCAGTATTTT. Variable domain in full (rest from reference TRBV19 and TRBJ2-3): DGGITQSPKYLFRKEGQNVTLSCEQNLNHDAMYWYRQDPGQGLRLIYYSQIVNDFQKGDIAEGYSVSREKKESFPLTVTSAQKNPTAFYLCASMGGGVPPDTQYFGPGTRLTVL.

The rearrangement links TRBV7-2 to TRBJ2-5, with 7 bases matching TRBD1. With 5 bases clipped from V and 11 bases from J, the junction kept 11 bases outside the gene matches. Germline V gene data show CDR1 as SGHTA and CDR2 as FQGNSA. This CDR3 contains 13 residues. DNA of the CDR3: TGTGCCAGCAGCCACTTACTTGACAGGGCACAGTACTTC. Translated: CASSHLLDRAQYF.

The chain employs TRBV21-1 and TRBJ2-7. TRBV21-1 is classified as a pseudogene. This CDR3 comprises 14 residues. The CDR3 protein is CASSKVVGPYEQYF. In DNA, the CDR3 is TGTGCCAGCAGCAAAGTAGTGGGACCCTACGAGCAGTACTTC.

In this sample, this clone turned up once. DNA of the CDR3: TGTGCCAGCTCACCTTACGAGCAGTACTTC. Amino acids: CASSPYEQYF. The gene calls are TRBV18 and TRBJ2-7; D gene ambiguous. This CDR3 contains 10 residues. Germline CDR1 KGHSH, CDR2 LQKENI. With 3 bases removed from V and 4 bases from J, the gap between germline ends came to 1 base. The full variable domain, its missing parts supplied by reference TRBV18 and TRBJ2-7, is NAGVMQNPRHLVRRRGQEARLRCSPMKGHSHVYWYRQLPEEGLKFMVYLQKENIIDESGMPKERFSAEFPKEGPSILRIQQVVRGDSAAYFCASSPYEQYFGPGTRLTVT.

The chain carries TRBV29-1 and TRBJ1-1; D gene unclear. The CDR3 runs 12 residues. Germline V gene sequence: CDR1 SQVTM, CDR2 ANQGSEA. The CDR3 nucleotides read TGCAGTGCCTTTGAGTGGGACACTGAAGCTTTCTTT. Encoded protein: CSAFEWDTEAFF. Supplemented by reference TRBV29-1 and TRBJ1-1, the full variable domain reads SAVISQKPSRDICQRGTSLTIQCQVDSQVTMMFWYRQQPGQSLTLIATANQGSEATYESGFVIDKFPISRPNLTFSTLTVSNMSPEDSSIYLCSAFEWDTEAFFGQGTRLTVV.

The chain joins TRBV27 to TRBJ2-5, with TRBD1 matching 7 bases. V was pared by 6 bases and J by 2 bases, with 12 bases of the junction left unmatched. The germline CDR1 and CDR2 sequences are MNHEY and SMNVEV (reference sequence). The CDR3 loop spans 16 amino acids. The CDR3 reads CASSYTYRGRQETQYF. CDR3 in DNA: TGTGCCAGCAGCTACACTTACAGGGGACGGCAAGAGACCCAGTACTTC.

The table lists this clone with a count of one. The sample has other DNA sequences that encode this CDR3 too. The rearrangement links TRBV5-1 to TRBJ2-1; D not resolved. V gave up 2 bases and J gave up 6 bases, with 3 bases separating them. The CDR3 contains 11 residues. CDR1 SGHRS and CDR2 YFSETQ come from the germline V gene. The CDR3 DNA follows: TGCGCCAGCAGCTTAGGCAATGAGCAGTTCTTC. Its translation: CASSLGNEQFF.

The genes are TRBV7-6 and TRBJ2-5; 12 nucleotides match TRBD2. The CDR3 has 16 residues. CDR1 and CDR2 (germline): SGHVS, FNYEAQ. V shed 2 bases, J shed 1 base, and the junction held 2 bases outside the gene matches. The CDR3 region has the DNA TGTGCCAGCAGCTTACTAGCGGGAGGGACCCAAGAGACCCAGTACTTC. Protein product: CASSLLAGGTQETQYF.

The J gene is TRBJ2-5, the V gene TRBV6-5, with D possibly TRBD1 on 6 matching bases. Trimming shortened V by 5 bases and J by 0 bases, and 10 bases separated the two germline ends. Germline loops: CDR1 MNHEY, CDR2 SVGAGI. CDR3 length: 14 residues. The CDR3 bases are TGTGCCAGCAGTGAATGGGACAACCAAGAGACCCAGTACTTC. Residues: CASSEWDNQETQYF.

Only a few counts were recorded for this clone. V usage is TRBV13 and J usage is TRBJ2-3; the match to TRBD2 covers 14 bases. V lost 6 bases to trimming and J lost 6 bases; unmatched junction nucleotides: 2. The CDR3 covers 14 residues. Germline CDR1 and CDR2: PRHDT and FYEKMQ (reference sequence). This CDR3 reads CASRTSGGADTQYF. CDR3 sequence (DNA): TGTGCCAGCAGGACTAGCGGGGGGGCGGATACGCAGTATTTT. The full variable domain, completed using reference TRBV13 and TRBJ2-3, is AAGVIQSPRHLIKEKRETATLKCYPIPRHDTVYWYQQGPGQDPQFLISFYEKMQSDKGSIPDRFSAQQFSDYHSELNMSSLELGDSALYFCASRTSGGADTQYFGPGTRLTVL.

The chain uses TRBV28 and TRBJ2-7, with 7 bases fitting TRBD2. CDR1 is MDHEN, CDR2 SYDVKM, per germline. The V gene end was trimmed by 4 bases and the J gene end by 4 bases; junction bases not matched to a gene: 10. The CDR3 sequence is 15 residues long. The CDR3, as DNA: TGTGCCAGCAGTTCGGTGGGAGCGGGGAAATACGAGCAGTACTTC. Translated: CASSSVGAGKYEQYF.

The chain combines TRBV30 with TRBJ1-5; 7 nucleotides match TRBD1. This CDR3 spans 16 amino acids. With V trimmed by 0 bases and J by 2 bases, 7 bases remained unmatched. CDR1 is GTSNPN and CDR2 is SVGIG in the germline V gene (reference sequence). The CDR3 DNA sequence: TGTGCCTGGAGTGTACTGGGCGGACAGGGCAATCAGCCCCAGCATTTT. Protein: CAWSVLGGQGNQPQHF.

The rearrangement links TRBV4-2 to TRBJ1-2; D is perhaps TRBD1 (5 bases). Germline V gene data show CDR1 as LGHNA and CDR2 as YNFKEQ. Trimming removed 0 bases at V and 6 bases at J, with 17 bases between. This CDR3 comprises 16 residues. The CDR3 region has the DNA TGTGCCAGCAGCCAAGATGCGGGGGGAGCCCCTGATGGCTACACCTTC. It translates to CASSQDAGGAPDGYTF.

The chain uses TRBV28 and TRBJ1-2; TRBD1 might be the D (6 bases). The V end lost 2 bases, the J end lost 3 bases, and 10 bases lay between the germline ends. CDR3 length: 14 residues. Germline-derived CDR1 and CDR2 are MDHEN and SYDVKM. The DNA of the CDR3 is TGTGCCAGCAGTTTAATGGGGACATACTATGGCTACACCTTC. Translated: CASSLMGTYYGYTF.

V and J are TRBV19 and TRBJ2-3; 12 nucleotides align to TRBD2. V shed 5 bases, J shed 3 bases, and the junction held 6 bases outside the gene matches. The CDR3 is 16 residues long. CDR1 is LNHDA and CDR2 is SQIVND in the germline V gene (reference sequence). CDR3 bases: TGTGCCAGTAGTCACCTAGCGGGGGGGCTGACAGATACGCAGTATTTT. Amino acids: CASSHLAGGLTDTQYF.

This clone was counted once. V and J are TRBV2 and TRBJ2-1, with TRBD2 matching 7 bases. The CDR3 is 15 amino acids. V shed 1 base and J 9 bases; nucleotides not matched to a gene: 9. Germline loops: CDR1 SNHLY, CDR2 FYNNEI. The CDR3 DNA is TGTGCCAGCAGTGAAGAGGGTGGGAGGGGTAGTGAGCAGTTCTTC. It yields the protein CASSEEGGRGSEQFF. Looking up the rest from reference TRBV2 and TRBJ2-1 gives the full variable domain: EPEVTQTPSHQVTQMGQEVILRCVPISNHLYFYWYRQILGQKVEFLVSFYNNEISEKSEIFDDQFSVERPDGSNFTLKIRSTKLEDSAMYFCASSEEGGRGSEQFFGPGTRLTVL.

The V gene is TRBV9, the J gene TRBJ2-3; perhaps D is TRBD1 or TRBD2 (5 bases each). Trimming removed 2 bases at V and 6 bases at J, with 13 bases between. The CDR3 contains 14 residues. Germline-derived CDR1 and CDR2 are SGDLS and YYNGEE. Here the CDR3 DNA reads TGTGCCAGCAGCGTGTGGGGACCGGAGGATACGCAGTATTTT. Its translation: CASSVWGPEDTQYF.

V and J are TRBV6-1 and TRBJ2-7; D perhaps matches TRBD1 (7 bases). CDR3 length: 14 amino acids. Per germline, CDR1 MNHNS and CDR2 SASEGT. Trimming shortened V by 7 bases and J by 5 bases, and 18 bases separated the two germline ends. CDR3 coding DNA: TGTGCCAGCATACGAATTTCAGGGGGGAACGAGCAGTACTTC. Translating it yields CASIRISGGNEQYF.

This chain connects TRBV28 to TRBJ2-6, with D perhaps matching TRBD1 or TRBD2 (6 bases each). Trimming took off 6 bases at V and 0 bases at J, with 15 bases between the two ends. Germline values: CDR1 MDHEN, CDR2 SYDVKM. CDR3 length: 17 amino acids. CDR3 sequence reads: CASSPKGGSSGANVLTF. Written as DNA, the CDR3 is TGTGCCAGCAGCCCCAAAGGGGGGAGCTCTGGGGCCAACGTCCTGACTTTC.

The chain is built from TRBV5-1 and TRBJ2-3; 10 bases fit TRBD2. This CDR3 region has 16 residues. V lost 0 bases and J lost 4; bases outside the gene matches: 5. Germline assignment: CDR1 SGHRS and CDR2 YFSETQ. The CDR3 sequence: CASSLESGGAPDTQYF. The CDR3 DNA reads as TGCGCCAGCAGCTTGGAAAGCGGGGGGGCCCCAGATACGCAGTATTTT.

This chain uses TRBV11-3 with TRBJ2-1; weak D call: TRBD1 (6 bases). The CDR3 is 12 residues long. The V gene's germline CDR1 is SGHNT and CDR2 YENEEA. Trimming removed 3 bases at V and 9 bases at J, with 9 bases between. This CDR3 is CASSLIGGEQFF. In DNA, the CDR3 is TGTGCCAGCAGCTTGATAGGGGGTGAGCAGTTCTTC.

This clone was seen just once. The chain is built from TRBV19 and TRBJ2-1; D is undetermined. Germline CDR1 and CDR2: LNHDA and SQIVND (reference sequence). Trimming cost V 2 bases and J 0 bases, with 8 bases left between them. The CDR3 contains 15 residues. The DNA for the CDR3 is TGTGCCAGTAGTATAACCGTGAGCTCCTACAATGAGCAGTTCTTC. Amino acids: CASSITVSSYNEQFF.

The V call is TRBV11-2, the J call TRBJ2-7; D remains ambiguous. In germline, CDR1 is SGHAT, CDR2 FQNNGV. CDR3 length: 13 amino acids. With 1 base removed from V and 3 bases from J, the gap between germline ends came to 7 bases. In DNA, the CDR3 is TGTGCCAGCAGCTTAGGGGTAGTCTACGAGCAGTACTTC. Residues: CASSLGVVYEQYF. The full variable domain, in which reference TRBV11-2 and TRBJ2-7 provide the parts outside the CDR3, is EAGVAQSPRYKIIEKRQSVAFWCNPISGHATLYWYQQILGQGPKLLIQFQNNGVVDDSQLPKDRFSAERLKGVDSTLKIQPAKLEDSAVYLCASSLGVVYEQYFGPGTRLTVT.